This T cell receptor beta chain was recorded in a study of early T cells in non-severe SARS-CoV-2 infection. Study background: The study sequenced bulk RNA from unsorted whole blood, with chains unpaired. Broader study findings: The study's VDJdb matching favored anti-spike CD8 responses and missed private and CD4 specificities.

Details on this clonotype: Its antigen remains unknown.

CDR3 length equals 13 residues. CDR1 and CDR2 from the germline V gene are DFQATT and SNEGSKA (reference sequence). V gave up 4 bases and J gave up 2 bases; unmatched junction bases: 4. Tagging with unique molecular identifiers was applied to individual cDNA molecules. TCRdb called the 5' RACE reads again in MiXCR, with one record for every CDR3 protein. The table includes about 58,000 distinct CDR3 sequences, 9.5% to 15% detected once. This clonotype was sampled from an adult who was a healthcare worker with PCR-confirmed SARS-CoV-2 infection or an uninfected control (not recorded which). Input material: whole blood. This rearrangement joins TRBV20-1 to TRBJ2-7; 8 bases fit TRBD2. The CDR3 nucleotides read TGCAGTGCTACAAGCGGGAGCGCCTACGAGCAGTACTTC. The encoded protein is CSATSGSAYEQYF.